The sample holds many counts of the clone carrying this T cell receptor (beta chain). Its matching antigen is unknown. V was trimmed by 0 bases and J by 4 bases, leaving 7 bases between them. This CDR3 contains 15 residues. Germline CDR1 MNHNS, CDR2 SASEGT. TCRdb recomputed calls from the reads with MiXCR, one row per CDR3 protein. The data contain approximately 180,000 distinct CDR3 sequences, approximately 19% of them singletons. This record comes from a study of T cell repertoires in cytomegalovirus infection. Findings and limits, study-wide: Identification of carriers of CMV plus the relevant HLA was performed using cumulative public TCR beta family frequency.

This clonotype was sampled from a human donor in good health (CMV status not recorded). Some clones in this sample may be carry-over from other donors' samples. The rearrangement uses TRBV6-1 and TRBJ1-6; no reliable D call. The specimen was PBMCs. This chain's CDR3 is CASSEAQGYNSPLHF. The CDR3 DNA sequence: TGTGCCAGCAGTGAAGCGCAAGGTTATAATTCACCCCTCCACTTT.